This TCR beta chain was obtained from a study of T-cell reconstitution after alpha-beta-depleted transplantation in children. Unique molecular identifiers were built into the TCRbeta library. TCRdb analysed the PCR reads with MiXCR anew, one entry per CDR3 protein. Counted here are about half a million distinct CDR3 sequences, 9.5% to 15% occurring once; the ten biggest clones make up around 5.6%. This clonotype was counted between two and nine times. J lost 4 bases, V lost 7 bases, and 1 base had no gene match. The CDR3 has 13 residues. Germline V lookup: CDR1 ENHRY, CDR2 SYGVKD. V usage is TRBV10-3 and J usage is TRBJ2-2, with 9 bases matching TRBD1. Here the sequenced sample was PBMCs from the stem cell graft donor, taken from the stem cell graft. This clonotype was obtained from a human donor who donated a stem cell graft to a child with combined immunodeficiency. For the CDR3, the DNA is TGTGCCATCAAGGGACAGGGCACCGGGGAGCTGTTTTTT. Amino acids: CAIKGQGTGELFF.